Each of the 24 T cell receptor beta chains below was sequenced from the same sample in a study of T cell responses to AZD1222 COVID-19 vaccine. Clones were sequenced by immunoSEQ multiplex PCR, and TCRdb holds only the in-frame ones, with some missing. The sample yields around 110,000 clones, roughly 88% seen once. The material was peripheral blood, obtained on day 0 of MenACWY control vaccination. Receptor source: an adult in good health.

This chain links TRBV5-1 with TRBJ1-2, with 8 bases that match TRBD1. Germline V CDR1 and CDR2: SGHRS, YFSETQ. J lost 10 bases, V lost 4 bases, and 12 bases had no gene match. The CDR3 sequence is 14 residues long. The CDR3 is CASSHRGQVISYTF. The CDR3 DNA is TGCGCCAGCAGCCACAGGGGACAGGTGATATCCTACACCTTC.

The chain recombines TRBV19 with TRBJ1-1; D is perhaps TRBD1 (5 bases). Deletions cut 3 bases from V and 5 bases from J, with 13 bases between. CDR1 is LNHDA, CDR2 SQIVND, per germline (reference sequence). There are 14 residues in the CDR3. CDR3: CASSMQGVRTEAFF. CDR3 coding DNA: TGTGCCAGTAGTATGCAGGGAGTAAGGACTGAAGCTTTCTTT.

For the CDR3, the DNA is TGTGCCAGCAGCCACGTTATAAACAGGGGGCCCAACGGGACGATGAACACTGAAGCTTTCTTT. This encodes CASSHVINRGPNGTMNTEAFF. This rearrangement joins TRBV3-1 (or the pseudogene TRBV3-2) to TRBJ1-1; 9 bases align to TRBD1. CDR1 and CDR2 (germline): LGHDT, YNNKEL (reference sequence). Trimming removed 3 bases from V and 0 bases from J; junction bases left unmatched: 20. The CDR3 consists of 21 residues.

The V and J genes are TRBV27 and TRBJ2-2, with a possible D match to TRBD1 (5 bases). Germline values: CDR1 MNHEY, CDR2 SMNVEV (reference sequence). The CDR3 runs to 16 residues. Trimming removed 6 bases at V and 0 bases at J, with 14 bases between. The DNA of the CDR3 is TGTGCCAGCAGGGTGTTAGGACACTCGAACACCGGGGAGCTGTTTTTT. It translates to CASRVLGHSNTGELFF.

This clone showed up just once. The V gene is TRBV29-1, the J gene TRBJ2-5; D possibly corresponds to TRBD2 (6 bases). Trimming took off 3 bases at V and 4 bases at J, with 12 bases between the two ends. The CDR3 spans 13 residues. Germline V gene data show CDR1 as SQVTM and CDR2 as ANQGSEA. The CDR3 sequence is CSVDGGWGETQYF. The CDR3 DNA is TGCAGCGTTGATGGAGGGTGGGGAGAGACCCAGTACTTC.

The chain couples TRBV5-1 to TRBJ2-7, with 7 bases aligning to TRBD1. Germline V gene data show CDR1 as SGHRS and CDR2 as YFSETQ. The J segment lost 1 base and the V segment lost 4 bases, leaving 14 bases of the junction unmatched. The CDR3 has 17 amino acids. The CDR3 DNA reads TGCGCCAGCAGCCCCAGGCCCCGACAGGGATGGTCCTACGAGCAGTACTTC. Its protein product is CASSPRPRQGWSYEQYF.

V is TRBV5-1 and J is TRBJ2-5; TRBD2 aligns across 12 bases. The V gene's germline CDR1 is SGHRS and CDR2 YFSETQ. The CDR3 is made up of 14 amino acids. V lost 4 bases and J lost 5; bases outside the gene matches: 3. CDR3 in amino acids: CASSRTSGDETQYF. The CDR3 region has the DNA TGCGCCAGCAGCCGGACTAGCGGGGACGAGACCCAGTACTTC.

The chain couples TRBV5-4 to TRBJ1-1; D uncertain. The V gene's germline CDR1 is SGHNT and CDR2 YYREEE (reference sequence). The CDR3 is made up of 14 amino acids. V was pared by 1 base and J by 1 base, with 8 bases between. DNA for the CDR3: TGTGCCAGCAGCTTGCGAGACACGAACACTGAAGCTTTCTTT. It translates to CASSLRDTNTEAFF.

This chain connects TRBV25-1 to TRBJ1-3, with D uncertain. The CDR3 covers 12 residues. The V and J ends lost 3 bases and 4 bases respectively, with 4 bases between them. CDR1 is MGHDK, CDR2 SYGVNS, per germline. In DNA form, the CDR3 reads TGTGCCAGCAGTGAGCCCGGAAACACCATATATTTT. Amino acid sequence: CASSEPGNTIYF.

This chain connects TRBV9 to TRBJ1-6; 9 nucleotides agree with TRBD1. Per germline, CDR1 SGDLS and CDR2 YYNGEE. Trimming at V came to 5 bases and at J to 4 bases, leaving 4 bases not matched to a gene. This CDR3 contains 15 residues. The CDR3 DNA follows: TGTGCCAGCAGTCGGACAGGGGAATATAATTCACCCCTCCACTTT. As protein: CASSRTGEYNSPLHF. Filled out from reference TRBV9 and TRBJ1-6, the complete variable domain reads DSGVTQTPKHLITATGQRVTLRCSPRSGDLSVYWYQQSLDQGLQFLIQYYNGEERAKGNILERFSAQQFPDLHSELNLSSLELGDSALYFCASSRTGEYNSPLHFGNGTRLTVT.

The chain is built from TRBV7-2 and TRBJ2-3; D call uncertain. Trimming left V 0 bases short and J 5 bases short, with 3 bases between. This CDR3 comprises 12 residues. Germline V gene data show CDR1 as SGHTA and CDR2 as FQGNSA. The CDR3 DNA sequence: TGTGCCAGCAGCTTAGCGCGAGATACGCAGTATTTT. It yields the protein CASSLARDTQYF.

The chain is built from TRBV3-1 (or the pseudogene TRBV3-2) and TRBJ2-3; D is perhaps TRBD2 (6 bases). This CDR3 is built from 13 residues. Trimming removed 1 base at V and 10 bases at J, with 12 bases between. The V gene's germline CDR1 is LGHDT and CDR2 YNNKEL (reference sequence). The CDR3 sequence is CASSQVEGLAQYF. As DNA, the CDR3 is TGTGCCAGCAGCCAAGTGGAGGGATTGGCGCAGTATTTT.

In DNA, the CDR3 is TGTGCCAGCAGTTATGGGGTAGGGGATCCGCGTTACAATGAGCAGTTCTTC. Residues: CASSYGVGDPRYNEQFF. This chain connects TRBV6-2 or TRBV6-3 to TRBJ2-1; maybe TRBD1 (5 bases). Germline loops: CDR1 MNHEY, CDR2 SVGEGT. The CDR3 runs 17 residues. Trimming left V 3 bases short and J 4 bases short, with 19 bases between.

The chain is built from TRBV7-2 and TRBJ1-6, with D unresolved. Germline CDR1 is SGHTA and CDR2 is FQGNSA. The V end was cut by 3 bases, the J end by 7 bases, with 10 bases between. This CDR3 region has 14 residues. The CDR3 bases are TGTGCCAGCAGCTTTGGGCAGAGGAATTCACCCCTCCACTTT. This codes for CASSFGQRNSPLHF.

In nucleotides, the CDR3 is TGTGCCAGCAGCTCCCTAGGACAGCCTGAAGCTTTCTTT. Translating gives CASSSLGQPEAFF. This chain uses TRBV7-9 with TRBJ1-1, with D maybe TRBD1 (6 bases). Germline-derived CDR1 and CDR2 are SEHNR and FQNEAQ (reference sequence). Trimming took off 4 bases at V and 6 bases at J, with 12 bases between the two ends. This CDR3 contains 13 residues.

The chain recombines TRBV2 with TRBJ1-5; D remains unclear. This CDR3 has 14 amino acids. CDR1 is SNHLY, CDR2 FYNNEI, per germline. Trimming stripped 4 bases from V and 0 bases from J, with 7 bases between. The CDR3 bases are TGTGCCAGCAGTGGTAGGGATAGCAATCAGCCCCAGCATTTT. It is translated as CASSGRDSNQPQHF.

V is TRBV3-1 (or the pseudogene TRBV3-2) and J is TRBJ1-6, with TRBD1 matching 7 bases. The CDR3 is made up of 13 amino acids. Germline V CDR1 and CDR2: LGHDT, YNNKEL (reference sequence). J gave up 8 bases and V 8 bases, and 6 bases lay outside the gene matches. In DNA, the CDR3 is TGTGCCAGCTCCGGGACAGCCTATTCACCCCTCCACTTT. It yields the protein CASSGTAYSPLHF.

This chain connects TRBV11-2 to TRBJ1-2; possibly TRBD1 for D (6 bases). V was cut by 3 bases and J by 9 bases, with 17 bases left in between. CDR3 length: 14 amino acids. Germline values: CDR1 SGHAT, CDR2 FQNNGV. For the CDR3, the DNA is TGTGCCAGCAGCTTGCGGCAGGGGTATTCTCGCTACACCTTC. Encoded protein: CASSLRQGYSRYTF.

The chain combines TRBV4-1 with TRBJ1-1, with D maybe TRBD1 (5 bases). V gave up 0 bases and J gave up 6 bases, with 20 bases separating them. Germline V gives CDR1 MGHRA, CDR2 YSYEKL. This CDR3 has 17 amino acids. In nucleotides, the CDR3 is TGCGCCAGCAGCCAAGATGGGGGGAATAGGGTAGGCGCTGAAGCTTTCTTT. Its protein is CASSQDGGNRVGAEAFF.

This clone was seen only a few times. The CDR3 region has the DNA TGTGCCAGCAGCCTGGGGACAGGCGCTTCCTACGAGCAGTACTTC. Protein sequence: CASSLGTGASYEQYF. This chain joins TRBV28 and TRBJ2-7; 8 bases are shared with TRBD1. In germline, CDR1 is MDHEN, CDR2 SYDVKM. The CDR3 totals 15 residues. Trimming at V came to 6 bases and at J to 1 base, leaving 8 bases not matched to a gene.

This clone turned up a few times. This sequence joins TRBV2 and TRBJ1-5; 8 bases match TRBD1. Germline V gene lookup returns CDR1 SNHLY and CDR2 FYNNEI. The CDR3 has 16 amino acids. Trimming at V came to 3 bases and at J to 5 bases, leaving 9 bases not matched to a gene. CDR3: CASSETLAQGDQPQHF. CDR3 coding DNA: TGTGCCAGCAGTGAGACTTTGGCACAGGGGGATCAGCCCCAGCATTTT.

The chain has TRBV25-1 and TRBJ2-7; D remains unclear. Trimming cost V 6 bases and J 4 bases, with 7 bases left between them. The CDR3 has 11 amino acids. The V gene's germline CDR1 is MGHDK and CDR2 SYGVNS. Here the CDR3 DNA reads TGTGCCAGCAGCACGGATTACGAGCAGTACTTC. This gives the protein CASSTDYEQYF.

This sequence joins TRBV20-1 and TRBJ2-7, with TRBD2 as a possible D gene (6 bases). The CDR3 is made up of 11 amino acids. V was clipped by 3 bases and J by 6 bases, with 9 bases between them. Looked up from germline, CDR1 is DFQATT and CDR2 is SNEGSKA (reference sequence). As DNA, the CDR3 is TGCAGTGCTAGTGCGGGACCCGAGCAGTACTTC. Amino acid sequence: CSASAGPEQYF.

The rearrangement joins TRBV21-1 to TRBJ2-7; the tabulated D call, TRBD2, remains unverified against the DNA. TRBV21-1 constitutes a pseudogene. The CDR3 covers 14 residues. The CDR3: CASSLKRDSYEQYF. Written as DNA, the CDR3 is TGTGCCAGCAGCCTCAAACGGGACTCCTACGAGCAGTACTTC.